The rows below give T cell receptor beta chains drawn from one sample of a study of T cell responses to AZD1222 COVID-19 vaccine. Data came from immunoSEQ multiplex PCR; TCRdb stores just in-frame clones and leaves some out. The repertoire holds 150,000 to 160,000 clones, more than 85% seen once, with under 8% in the top ten. The sample here was peripheral blood, taken after recovery from COVID-19. These receptors were obtained from an adult who had recovered from COVID-19. The conserved cysteine and the conserved F or W are not part of the CDR3 here. Each record gives: V gene, CDR3 protein.

v_call: TRBV27; cdr3_aa: ASSSRTIDLAGSYEQY
v_call: TRBV25-1; cdr3_aa: ATWTGVNGYT
v_call: TRBV2; cdr3_aa: ASSEELAKNIQY
v_call: TRBV20-1; cdr3_aa: SVSAIYTEAF
v_call: TRBV29-1; cdr3_aa: SVDKRGADTQY
v_call: TRBV7-3; cdr3_aa: ASSPPSLNEQF
v_call: TRBV11-3; cdr3_aa: ASSTGRTYGYT
v_call: TRBV9; cdr3_aa: ASSVEGRDSPLH
v_call: TRBV7-6; cdr3_aa: ASSPRDASYEQY
v_call: TRBV5-1; cdr3_aa: ASSFGPSTDTQY
v_call: TRBV5-1; cdr3_aa: ASSMGGASAEAF
v_call: TRBV5-6; cdr3_aa: ASSLRAAGQETQY
v_call: TRBV7-6; cdr3_aa: ASSLTFGTSGTGELF
v_call: TRBV7-8; cdr3_aa: ASSLGAAPNYGYT
v_call: TRBV24-1; cdr3_aa: ATSDLNRNEQF
v_call: TRBV9; cdr3_aa: ASSPQTEGAF
v_call: TRBV6-6; cdr3_aa: ASMPGPGGEQY
v_call: TRBV5-6; cdr3_aa: ASSFPRGFQEKLF
v_call: TRBV27; cdr3_aa: ASSLLGFSYEQY
v_call: TRBV28; cdr3_aa: ASTTTEGGEPQH
v_call: TRBV7-3; cdr3_aa: ASSYTPGDEAF
v_call: TRBV7-2; cdr3_aa: ASSFMGQSTDTQY
v_call: TRBV3-1/TRBV3-2; cdr3_aa: ASSPVSSPNYEQY
v_call: TRBV6-4; cdr3_aa: ASSGRARGHEQY
v_call: TRBV19; cdr3_aa: ASSIGVGRDTGELF
v_call: TRBV14; cdr3_aa: ASSQVRGSYGYT
v_call: TRBV7-9; cdr3_aa: ASSSDLGRVSYEQY
v_call: TRBV5-1; cdr3_aa: ASSSGGSGDTQY
v_call: TRBV29-1; cdr3_aa: SVVPEGGGQRENTGELF
v_call: TRBV7-2; cdr3_aa: ASSLGADLRGNTIY
v_call: TRBV27; cdr3_aa: ASSALAGATQETQY
v_call: TRBV28; cdr3_aa: ASSSLAREGSYNEQF
v_call: TRBV19; cdr3_aa: ASSIGPGQETQY
v_call: TRBV29-1; cdr3_aa: SVRISGEGAEF
v_call: TRBV7-2; cdr3_aa: ASFPQGRLYGNTIY
v_call: TRBV19; cdr3_aa: ASSSRGGNTIY
v_call: TRBV12-3/TRBV12-4; cdr3_aa: ASSLTTRETQY
v_call: TRBV27; cdr3_aa: ASRGTGRQETQY
v_call: TRBV5-8; cdr3_aa: ASRYGGGGRTDTQY